The subject of this entry is one T cell receptor beta chain. The sample is drawn from a study of blood T cells in healthy people across ages. The V gene's germline CDR1 is MNHNS and CDR2 SASEGT. This CDR3 contains 12 residues. V was pared by 10 bases and J by 8 bases, with 15 bases between. Alongside a J-beta primer mix, a sample-barcoded 5' primer served in a second PCR lasting about 7 to 11 cycles. TCRdb called the 5' RACE reads again in MiXCR, with one record for every CDR3 protein. The data contain 800,000 to 900,000 distinct CDR3 sequences, approximately 65% of them singletons. The J gene is TRBJ2-1, the V gene TRBV6-1; perhaps TRBD2 as D (6 bases). Sequenced input: blood. This TCR derives from a young man in good health. CDR3 in amino acids: CATLVGEDEQFF. For the CDR3, the DNA is TGTGCCACCTTAGTTGGGGAGGATGAGCAGTTCTTC.